A selection of T cell receptor beta chains follows, all from one sample in a study of early T cells in non-severe SARS-CoV-2 infection. TCRdb reprocessed the 5' RACE reads via MiXCR and lists one record per CDR3 protein. The table lists more than 25,000 distinct CDR3 sequences, about 4.2% of them singletons, with 9.5% to 13% in the top ten. The sample comprised whole blood. The receptors come from an adult who was a healthcare worker with PCR-confirmed SARS-CoV-2 infection or an uninfected control (not recorded which). CDR3s include the opening cysteine and the closing phenylalanine or tryptophan. A D gene is named only where the DNA matches it firmly. Size is omitted from some rows. Given values are once, few, many or a class for expanded clones.

TRBJ2-2 | many | TRBV5-1 | - | TGCGCCAGCCACGGGGGCAGCACCACCGGGGAGCTGTTTTTT | CASHGGSTTGELFF
TRBJ1-1 | few | TRBV12-3/TRBV12-4 | - | TGTGCCAGCAGTCGTGGGGTGGAGAAAGCTTTCTTT | CASSRGVEKAFF
TRBJ1-5 | many | TRBV19 | - | TGTGCCAGTAGTGAACCGGGACGCCATCGGGGTCAGCCCCAGCATTTT | CASSEPGRHRGQPQHF
TRBJ2-1 | many | TRBV3-1 | - | TGTGCCAGCAGCCAAGATCGGGCACTAGACGAGCAGTTCTTC | CASSQDRALDEQFF
TRBJ2-7 | many | TRBV2 | - | TGTGCCAGCAGGCGGGACCTTGCACCCGAGCAGTACTTC | CASRRDLAPEQYF
TRBJ1-5 | medium-sized | TRBV6-1 | - | TGTGCCAGCAGTGGCACGGGAGGGCCCCAGCATTTT | CASSGTGGPQHF
TRBJ2-5 | many | TRBV18 | - | TGTGCCAGCTCACCCGGGACACGAGAGACCCAGTACTTC | CASSPGTRETQYF
TRBJ2-4 | few | TRBV6-5 | - | TGTGCCAGCAGTTACTCGGAGTACGACATTCAGTACTTC | CASSYSEYDIQYF
TRBJ1-6 | many | TRBV27 | - | TGTGCCAGCAGTTTATTGCAGGGAAGGGATTCACCCCTCCACTTT | CASSLLQGRDSPLHF
TRBJ1-1 | many | TRBV20-1 | TRBD1 | TGCAGTGCTACACAAGGTGGACAGGGTGGAGCTTTCTTT | CSATQGGQGGAFF
TRBJ1-4 | many | TRBV12-3/TRBV12-4 | - | TGTGCCAGCAGTTACGGGGGGCTGGGTAATGAAAAACTGTTTTTT | CASSYGGLGNEKLFF
TRBJ1-6 | - | TRBV20-1 | - | TGCAGTGCTAGAGATTACAAAGCGTCTAATAATTCACCCCTCCACTTT | CSARDYKASNNSPLHF
TRBJ2-5 | many | TRBV27 | - | TGTGCCAGCAGTTTATCTTGGGCAGAGACCCAGTACTTC | CASSLSWAETQYF
TRBJ2-5 | many | TRBV27 | - | TGTGCCAGCAGTTGGAGGACGGGAGAAGAGACCCAGTACTTC | CASSWRTGEETQYF
TRBJ2-7 | - | TRBV30 | TRBD2 | TGTGCCTGGAGTAGAGGAATAGCGGGCGAGCAGTACTTC | CAWSRGIAGEQYF
TRBJ1-1 | many | TRBV4-2 | - | TGTGCCAGCAGCCAAGCACAGGGAGGGGGAGCTTTCTTT | CASSQAQGGGAFF
TRBJ2-3 | many | TRBV20-1 | - | TGCAGTGCTAGAGAGAACAGAGAACATACGCAGTATTTT | CSARENREHTQYF
TRBJ2-1 | many | TRBV11-1 | - | TGTGCCAGCAGCCGGATAAAAAATGAGCAGTTCTTC | CASSRIKNEQFF
TRBJ2-1 | - | TRBV6-4 | TRBD2 | TGTGCCAGCAGTCGTCTAGCGGGAGCCAATGAGCAGTTCTTC | CASSRLAGANEQFF
TRBJ2-1 | many | TRBV29-1 | - | TGCAGCGTTGATCGCCACAATGAGCAGTTCTTC | CSVDRHNEQFF
TRBJ1-5 | - | TRBV19 | - | TGTGCCCAATTTCGGTCAGGACATCGCATTAGCAATCAGCCCCAGCATTTT | CAQFRSGHRISNQPQHF
TRBJ2-4 | few | TRBV30 | TRBD1 | TGTGCCTGGAGAAGGGGGCCCAAAAACATTCAGTACTTC | CAWRRGPKNIQYF
TRBJ2-1 | few | TRBV10-3 | - | TGTGCCTCACAGGTGAGCTCCTACAATGAGCAGTTCTTC | CASQVSSYNEQFF
TRBJ2-7 | many | TRBV7-9 | TRBD1 | TGTGCCAGCAGTCTAAAACCGGGACAGGGATCCTACGAGCAGTACTTC | CASSLKPGQGSYEQYF
TRBJ2-7 | large | TRBV29-1 | - | TGCAGCGTTGAAACAGGGCAGGGCTCCTACGAGCAGTACTTC | CSVETGQGSYEQYF
TRBJ2-7 | many | TRBV20-1 | - | TGCAGTGCTAGTCGTCGTCAGGGTTCCTACGAGCAGTACTTC | CSASRRQGSYEQYF
TRBJ1-6 | few | TRBV6-1 | - | TGTGCCAGCAGTGGGGGGACTCTTCGGAGTTCACCCCTCCATTTT | CASSGGTLRSSPLHF
TRBJ2-7 | many | TRBV12-3/TRBV12-4 | - | TGTGCCAGCAGTTTCTCAAGGGAGCAGTACTTC | CASSFSREQYF
TRBJ1-4 | many | TRBV19 | - | TGTGCCAGTAACGGACCACGGATGGAAAAACTGTTTTTT | CASNGPRMEKLFF
TRBJ1-2 | many | TRBV10-3 | TRBD1 | TGTGCCACGTATAGACAGGGGACAACGTTTGAAGGCTACACCTTC | CATYRQGTTFEGYTF
TRBJ2-1 | - | TRBV29-1 | TRBD1 | TGCAGCGGGAAAGGGGGCTTGGAGCAGTTCTTC | CSGKGGLEQFF
TRBJ1-6 | many | TRBV14 | - | TGTGCCAGCAGCCAGCGGACAGCGGATAATTCACCCCTCCACTTT | CASSQRTADNSPLHF
TRBJ2-7 | many | TRBV4-1 | - | TGCGCCAGCAGCCAAGAAACCGCAGGGGACGAGCAGTACTTC | CASSQETAGDEQYF
TRBJ1-1 | many | TRBV6-1 | - | TGTGCCAGCAGTGAAGAGGCGAACACTGAAGCTTTCTTT | CASSEEANTEAFF
TRBJ2-7 | many | TRBV12-3/TRBV12-4 | TRBD2 | TGTGCCAGCAGCTTGACTAGCGGGAGTATCTCCTACGAGCAGTACTTC | CASSLTSGSISYEQYF
TRBJ2-3 | few | TRBV6-5 | TRBD1 | TGTGCCAGCAGTCGTTCGACAGGGGGCCCAGATACGCAGTATTTT | CASSRSTGGPDTQYF
TRBJ2-3 | many | TRBV20-1 | - | TGCAGTGCTAGGGGCCAGACCACAGATACGCAGTATTTT | CSARGQTTDTQYF
TRBJ1-5 | many | TRBV7-2 | - | TGTGCCAGCAGCTTATCCCAGGGTCAGCCCCAGCATTTT | CASSLSQGQPQHF
TRBJ1-6 | many | TRBV9 | - | TGTGCCAGCAGCTCGGGACCCTTATCTAATTCACCCCTCCACTTT | CASSSGPLSNSPLHF
TRBJ2-3 | few | TRBV11-1 | TRBD1 | TGTGCCAGCAGCCAGGGACAGCCCGGCGCAGATACGCAGTATTTT | CASSQGQPGADTQYF
TRBJ2-1 | - | TRBV5-1 | - | TGCGCCAGCAGCCCACAGGAGACCTACAATGAGCAGTTCTTC | CASSPQETYNEQFF
TRBJ1-1 | - | TRBV12-3/TRBV12-4 | TRBD1 | TGTGCCAGCAGCCGCCCGGGACAGGGTTTGACTGAAGCTTCCTTT | CASSRPGQGLTEASF
TRBJ2-1 | - | TRBV28 | TRBD1 | TGTGCCAGCAGTTTCCCCGACAGGGGTGAGCAGTTCTTC | CASSFPDRGEQFF
TRBJ1-3 | many | TRBV5-1 | - | TGCGCCAGCAGCGTGGGACACCTCTCTGGAAACACCATATATTTT | CASSVGHLSGNTIYF
TRBJ2-7 | many | TRBV29-1 | - | TGCAGCGTTGAGGAGACTAACTACGAGCAGTACTTC | CSVEETNYEQYF
TRBJ1-2 | many | TRBV6-6 | - | TGTGCCAGCAGTTACGAGGGGAACTATGGCTACACCTTC | CASSYEGNYGYTF
TRBJ2-1 | many | TRBV11-2 | - | TGTGCCAGCAGCTTAGTTTGGGATAGTACCTACAATGAGCAGTTCTTC | CASSLVWDSTYNEQFF
TRBJ2-3 | many | TRBV5-1 | TRBD1 | TGCGCCACCGGAGACAGGGCCTCAGATACGCAGTATTTT | CATGDRASDTQYF
TRBJ1-3 | many | TRBV4-2 | - | TGTGCCAGCAGCCAAAGCCCTGGACGGAACTCTGGAAACACCATATATTTT | CASSQSPGRNSGNTIYF
TRBJ1-4 | few | TRBV27 | - | TGTGCCAGCAGTTTATCGCGCACAGGGAGCGCAACTAATGAAAAACTGTTTTTT | CASSLSRTGSATNEKLFF
TRBJ1-5 | many | TRBV2 | TRBD1 | TGTGCCAGCAGTGTCGGCAGGGGGGGACAGCCCCAGCATTTT | CASSVGRGGQPQHF